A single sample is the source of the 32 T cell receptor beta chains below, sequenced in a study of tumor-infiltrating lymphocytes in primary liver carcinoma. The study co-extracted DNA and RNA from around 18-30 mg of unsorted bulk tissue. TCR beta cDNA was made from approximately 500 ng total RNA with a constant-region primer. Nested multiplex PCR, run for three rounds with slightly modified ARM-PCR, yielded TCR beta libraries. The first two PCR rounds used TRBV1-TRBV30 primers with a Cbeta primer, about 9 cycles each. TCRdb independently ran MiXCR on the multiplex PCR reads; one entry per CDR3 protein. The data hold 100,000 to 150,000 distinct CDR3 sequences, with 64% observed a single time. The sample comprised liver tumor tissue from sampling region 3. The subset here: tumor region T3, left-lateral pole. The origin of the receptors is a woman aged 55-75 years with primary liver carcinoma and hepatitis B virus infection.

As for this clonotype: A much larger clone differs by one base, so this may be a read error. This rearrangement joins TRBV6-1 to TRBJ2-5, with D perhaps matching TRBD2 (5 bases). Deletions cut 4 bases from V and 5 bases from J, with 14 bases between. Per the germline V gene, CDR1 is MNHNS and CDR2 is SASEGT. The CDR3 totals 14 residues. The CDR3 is CASSAELDAETQYF. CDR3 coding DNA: TGTGCCAGCAGTGCGGAACTAGACGCGGAGACCCAGTACTTC.

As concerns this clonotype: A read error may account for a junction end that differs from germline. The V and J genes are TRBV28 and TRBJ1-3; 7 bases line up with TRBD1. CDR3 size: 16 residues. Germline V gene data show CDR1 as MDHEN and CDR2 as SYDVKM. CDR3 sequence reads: CASSLRGGAGGNTICF. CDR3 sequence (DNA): TGTGCCAGCAGTTTAAGAGGGGGCGCGGGTGGAAACACCATATGTTTT. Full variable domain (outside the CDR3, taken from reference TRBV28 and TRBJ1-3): DVKVTQSSRYLVKRTGEKVFLECVQDMDHENMFWYRQDPGLGLRLIYFSYDVKMKEKGDIPEGYSVSREKKERFSLILESASTNQTSMYLCASSLRGGAGGNTICFGEGSWLTVV.

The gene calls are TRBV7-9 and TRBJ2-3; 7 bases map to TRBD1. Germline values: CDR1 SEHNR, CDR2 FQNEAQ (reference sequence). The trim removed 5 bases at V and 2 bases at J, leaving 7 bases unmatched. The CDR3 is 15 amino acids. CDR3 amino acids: CASSNCDRATDTQYF. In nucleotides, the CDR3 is TGTGCCAGCAGCAATTGTGACAGGGCCACAGATACGCAGTATTTT.

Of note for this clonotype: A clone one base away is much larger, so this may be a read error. The CDR3 spells CSSSEWGQNNQPQHF. The CDR3 nucleotides are TGTTCCAGCAGTGAATGGGGACAGAACAATCAGCCCCAGCATTTT. The chain joins TRBV6-1 to TRBJ1-5; 7 bases fit TRBD1. CDR3 size: 15 residues. Germline V gene lookup returns CDR1 MNHNS and CDR2 SASEGT.

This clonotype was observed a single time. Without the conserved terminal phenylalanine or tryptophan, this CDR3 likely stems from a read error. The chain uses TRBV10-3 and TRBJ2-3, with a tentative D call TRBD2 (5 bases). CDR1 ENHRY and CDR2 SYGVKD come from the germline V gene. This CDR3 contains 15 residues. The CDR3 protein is CATSDGGLSTDTQYL. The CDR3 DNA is TGTGCCACCAGTGATGGCGGGCTTAGCACAGATACGCAGTATCTT.

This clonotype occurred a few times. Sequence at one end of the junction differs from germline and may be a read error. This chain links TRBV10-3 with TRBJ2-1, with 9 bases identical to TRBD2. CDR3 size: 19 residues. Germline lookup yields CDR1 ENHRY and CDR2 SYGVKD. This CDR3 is CAISESTAPRSGRMNEQFF. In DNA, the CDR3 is TGTGCCATTAGTGAGTCGACTGCACCTAGGAGCGGGAGGATGAATGAGCAGTTCTTC.

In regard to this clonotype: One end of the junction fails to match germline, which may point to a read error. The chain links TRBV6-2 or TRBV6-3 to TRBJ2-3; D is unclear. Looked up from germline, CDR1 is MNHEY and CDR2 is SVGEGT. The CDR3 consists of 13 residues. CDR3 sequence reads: CARSYADVVTQYF. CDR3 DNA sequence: TGTGCCAGGAGTTACGCTGACGTCGTTACGCAGTATTTT.

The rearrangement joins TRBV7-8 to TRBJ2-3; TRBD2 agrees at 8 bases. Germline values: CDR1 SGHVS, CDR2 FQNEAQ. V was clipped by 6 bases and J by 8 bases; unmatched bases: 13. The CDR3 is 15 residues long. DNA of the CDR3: TGTGCCAGCAGTGATAGTCTAGCGGGTGCACGTACGCAGTATTTT. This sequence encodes CASSDSLAGARTQYF.

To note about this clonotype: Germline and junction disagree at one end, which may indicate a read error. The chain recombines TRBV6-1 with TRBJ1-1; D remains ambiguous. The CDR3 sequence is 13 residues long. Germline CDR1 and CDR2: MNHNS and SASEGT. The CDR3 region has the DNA TGTGCCAGCAGTTCCCAGTGGAACACTGAAGTTTTCTTT. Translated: CASSSQWNTEVFF.

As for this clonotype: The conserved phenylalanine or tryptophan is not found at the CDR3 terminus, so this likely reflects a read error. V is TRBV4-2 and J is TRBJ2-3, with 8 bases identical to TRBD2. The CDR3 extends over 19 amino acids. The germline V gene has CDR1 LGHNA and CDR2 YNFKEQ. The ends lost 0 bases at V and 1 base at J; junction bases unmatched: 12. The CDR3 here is CASSQDWTSGSSGTDTQYS. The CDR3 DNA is TGTGCCAGCAGCCAAGATTGGACCAGCGGGAGCTCGGGCACAGATACGCAGTATTCT.

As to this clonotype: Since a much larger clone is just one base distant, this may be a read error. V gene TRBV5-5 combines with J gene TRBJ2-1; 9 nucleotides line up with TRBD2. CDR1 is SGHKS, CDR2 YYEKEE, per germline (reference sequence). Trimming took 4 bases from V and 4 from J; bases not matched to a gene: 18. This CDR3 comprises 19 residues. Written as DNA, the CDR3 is TGTGCCAGCAGCACATTTCTGCGACCCGGGACTAGCTCGTACAATGAGCAGTTCTTC. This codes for CASSTFLRPGTSSYNEQFF.

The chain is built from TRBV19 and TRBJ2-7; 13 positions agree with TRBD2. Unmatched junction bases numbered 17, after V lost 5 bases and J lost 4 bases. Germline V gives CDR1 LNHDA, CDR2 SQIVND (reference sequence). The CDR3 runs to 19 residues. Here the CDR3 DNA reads TGTGCCAGTAGTTTCTCAACCGTCCAGGGACTAGCGGGAATGTACGAGCAGTACTTC. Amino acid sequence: CASSFSTVQGLAGMYEQYF.

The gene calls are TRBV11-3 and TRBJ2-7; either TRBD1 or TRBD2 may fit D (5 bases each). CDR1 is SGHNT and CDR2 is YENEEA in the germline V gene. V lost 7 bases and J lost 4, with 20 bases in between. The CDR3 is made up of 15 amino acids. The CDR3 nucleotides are TGTGCCAGCAACTTCTCCCCCCGGGACGGTTACGAGCAGTACTTC. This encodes CASNFSPRDGYEQYF.

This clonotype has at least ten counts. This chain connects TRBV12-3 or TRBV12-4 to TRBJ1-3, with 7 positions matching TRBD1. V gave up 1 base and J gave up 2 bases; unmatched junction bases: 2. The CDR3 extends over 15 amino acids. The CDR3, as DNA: TGTGCCAGCAGTTTAGGGCAGGGGGCTGGAAACACCATATATTTT. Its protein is CASSLGQGAGNTIYF.

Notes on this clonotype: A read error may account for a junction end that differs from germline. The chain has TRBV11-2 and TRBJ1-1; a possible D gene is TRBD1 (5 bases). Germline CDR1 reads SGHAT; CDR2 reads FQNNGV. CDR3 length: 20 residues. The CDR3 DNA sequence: TGTGCTAGCAGCCCGCATCGGCACGGACACCTTCGCTTTTGGGGCTATGAAGCTTTCTTT. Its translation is CASSPHRHGHLRFWGYEAFF.

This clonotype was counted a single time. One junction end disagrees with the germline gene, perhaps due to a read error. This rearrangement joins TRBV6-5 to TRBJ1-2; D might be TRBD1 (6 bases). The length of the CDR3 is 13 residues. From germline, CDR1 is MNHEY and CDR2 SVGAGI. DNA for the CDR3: TGTGCCAGCTGTTACGGGGGGGGCGACGGCTACGCCTTC. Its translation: CASCYGGGDGYAF.

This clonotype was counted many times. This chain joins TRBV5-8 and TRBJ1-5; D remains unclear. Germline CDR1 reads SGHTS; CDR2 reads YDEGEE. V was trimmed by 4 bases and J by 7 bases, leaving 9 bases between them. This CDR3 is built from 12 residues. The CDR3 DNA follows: TGTGCCAGCAGCCTGACTTGGCAGCCCCAGCATTTT. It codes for CASSLTWQPQHF.

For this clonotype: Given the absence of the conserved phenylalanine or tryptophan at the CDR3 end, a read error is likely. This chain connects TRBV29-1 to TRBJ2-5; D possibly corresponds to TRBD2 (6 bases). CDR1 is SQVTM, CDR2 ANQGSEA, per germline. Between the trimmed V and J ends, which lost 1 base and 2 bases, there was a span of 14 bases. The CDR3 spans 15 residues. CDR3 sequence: CSVEGGTGDQETQYL. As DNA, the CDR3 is TGCAGCGTTGAAGGGGGGACGGGGGATCAAGAGACCCAGTACTTG.

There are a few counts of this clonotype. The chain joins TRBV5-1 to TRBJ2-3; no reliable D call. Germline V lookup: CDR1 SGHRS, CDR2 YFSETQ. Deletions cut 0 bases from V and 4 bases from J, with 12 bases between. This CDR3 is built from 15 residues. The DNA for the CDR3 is TGCGCCAGCAGCTTGGAACGTCGAGTGTCAGATACGCAGTATTTT. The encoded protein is CASSLERRVSDTQYF.

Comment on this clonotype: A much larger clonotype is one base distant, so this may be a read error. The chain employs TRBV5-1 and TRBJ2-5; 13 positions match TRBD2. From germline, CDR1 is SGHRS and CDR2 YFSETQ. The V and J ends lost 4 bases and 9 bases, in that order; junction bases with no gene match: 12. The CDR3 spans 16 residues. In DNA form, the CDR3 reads TGCGCCAGCAGCACTTTACTAGCGGGAGGGCCTGAGGCCCAGTACTTC. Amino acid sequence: CASSTLLAGGPEAQYF.

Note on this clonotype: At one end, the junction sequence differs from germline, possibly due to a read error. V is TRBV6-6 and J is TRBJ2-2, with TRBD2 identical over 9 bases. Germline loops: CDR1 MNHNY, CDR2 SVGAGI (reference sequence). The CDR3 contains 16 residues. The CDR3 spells CASSIGTSMSPGKLFF. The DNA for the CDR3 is TGCGCCAGCAGTATCGGGACTAGCATGAGCCCCGGGAAGCTGTTTTTT.

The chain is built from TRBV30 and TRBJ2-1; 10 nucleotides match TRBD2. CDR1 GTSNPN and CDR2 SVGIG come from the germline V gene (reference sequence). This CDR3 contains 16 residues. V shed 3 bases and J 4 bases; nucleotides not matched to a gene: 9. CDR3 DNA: TGTGCCTGGAGGGGAGGTAGGACTAGCGGTTACAATGAGCAGTTCTTC. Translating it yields CAWRGGRTSGYNEQFF.

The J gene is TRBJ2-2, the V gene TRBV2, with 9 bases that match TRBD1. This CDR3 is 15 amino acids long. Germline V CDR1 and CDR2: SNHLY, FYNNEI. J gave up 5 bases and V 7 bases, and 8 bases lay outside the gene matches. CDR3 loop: CASMIQGALTGELFF. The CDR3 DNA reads TGTGCCAGCATGATACAGGGGGCGCTGACCGGGGAGCTGTTTTTT.

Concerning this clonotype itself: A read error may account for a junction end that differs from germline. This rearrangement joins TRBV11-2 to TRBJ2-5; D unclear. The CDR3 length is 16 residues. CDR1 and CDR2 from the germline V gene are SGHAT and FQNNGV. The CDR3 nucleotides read TGTGCCAGCAGCTACTCCCGTGGTAGTAGGAGAGAGACTCAGTACTTC. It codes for CASSYSRGSRRETQYF.

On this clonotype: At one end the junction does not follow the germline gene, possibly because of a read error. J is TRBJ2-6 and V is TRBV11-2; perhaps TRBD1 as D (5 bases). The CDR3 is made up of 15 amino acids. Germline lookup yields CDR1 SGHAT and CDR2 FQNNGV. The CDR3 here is CASSLQGARASVLTF. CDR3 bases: TGTGCCAGCAGCCTTCAGGGCGCCAGGGCCAGCGTCCTGACTTTC.

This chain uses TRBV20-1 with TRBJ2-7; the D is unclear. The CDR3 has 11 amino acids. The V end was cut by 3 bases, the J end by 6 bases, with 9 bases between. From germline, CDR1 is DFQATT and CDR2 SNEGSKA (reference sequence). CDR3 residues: CSASRYGEQYF. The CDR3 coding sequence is TGCAGTGCTAGCAGGTACGGCGAGCAGTACTTC.

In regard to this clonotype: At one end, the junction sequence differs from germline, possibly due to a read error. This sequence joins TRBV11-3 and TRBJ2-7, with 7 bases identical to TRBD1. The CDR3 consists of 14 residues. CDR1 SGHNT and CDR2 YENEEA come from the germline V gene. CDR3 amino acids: CAISLHRGVYEQYF. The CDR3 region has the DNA TGTGCCATCAGCCTGCACAGGGGCGTGTACGAGCAGTACTTC.

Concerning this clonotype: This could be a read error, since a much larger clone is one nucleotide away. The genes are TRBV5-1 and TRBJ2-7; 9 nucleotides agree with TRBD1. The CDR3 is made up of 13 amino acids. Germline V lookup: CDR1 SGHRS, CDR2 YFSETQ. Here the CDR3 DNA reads TGCGCCATCAGCTCCGGGACAGGGATCGAGCAGTACTTC. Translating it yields CAISSGTGIEQYF.

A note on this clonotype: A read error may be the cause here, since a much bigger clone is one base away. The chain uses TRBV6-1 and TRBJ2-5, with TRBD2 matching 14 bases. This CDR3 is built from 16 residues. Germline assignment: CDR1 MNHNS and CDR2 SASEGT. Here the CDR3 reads CASNPGLAGAREAQYF. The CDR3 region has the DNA TGTGCCAGTAACCCGGGACTAGCGGGAGCACGAGAGGCCCAGTACTTC.

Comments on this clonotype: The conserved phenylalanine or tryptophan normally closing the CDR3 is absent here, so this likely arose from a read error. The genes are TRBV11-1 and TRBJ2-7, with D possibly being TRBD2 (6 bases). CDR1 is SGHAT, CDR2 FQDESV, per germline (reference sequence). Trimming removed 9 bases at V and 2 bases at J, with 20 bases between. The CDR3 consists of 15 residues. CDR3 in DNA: TGTGCCAGTTCCTTTCTCGGCGGGACTGCCTACGAGCAGTACTTA. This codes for CASSFLGGTAYEQYL.

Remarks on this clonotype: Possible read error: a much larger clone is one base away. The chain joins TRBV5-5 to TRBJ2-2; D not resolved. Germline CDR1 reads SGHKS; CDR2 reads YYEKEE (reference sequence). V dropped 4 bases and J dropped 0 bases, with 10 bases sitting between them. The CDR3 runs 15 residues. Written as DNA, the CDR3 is TGTGCCAGCAGCCGTCAGGCAACGAACACCGGGGAGCTGTTTTTT. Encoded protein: CASSRQATNTGELFF.

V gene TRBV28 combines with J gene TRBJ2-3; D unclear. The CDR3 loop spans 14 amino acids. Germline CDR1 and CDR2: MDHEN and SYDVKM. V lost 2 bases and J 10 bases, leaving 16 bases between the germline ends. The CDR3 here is CASSLKAGRWAQYF. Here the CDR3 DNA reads TGTGCCAGCAGTTTAAAGGCAGGTCGGTGGGCGCAGTATTTT.